The present T cell receptor (beta chain) was sequenced within a study of long-term antiretroviral therapy in people with HIV (dated by TCRdb to between 2022 and 2023). Notes on the research overall: The earliest samples were collected approximately a decade before the 2015 WHO recommendation for immediate ART, a period when ART was typically delayed until CD4 counts fell. A total of about 190 cryopreserved PBMC samples were contributed to the cohort by 30 adults with confirmed HIV infection, with samples collected serially over a mean of about 6 years (range 1-12). Among the 30 to 35 participants with HIV, approximately 10 were female. This retrospective serial study examined whether starting ART and sustained HIV suppression were associated with changes in the composition and diversity of the TRB repertoire in peripheral blood. No cross-contamination during QIAcube processing was shown when test extractions of a monoclonal T-cell line were performed alongside a few dozen polyclonal samples. Overall results and qualifications from the work: A significant increase in TRB diversity was found to be associated with ART initiation, although TRB diversity was observed to remain significantly below that of transplant donor controls even after long-term ART. The samples span the years 2004 to 2017, and the ART regimens used may be less effective than current regimens. Expanded TRB clones identified before ART initiation dominated the repertoire at all time points, although this dominance fluctuated and declined in many PLHIV after ART. Because pre-ART samples had limited cell numbers, profiling was done on unsorted PBMC rather than on sorted CD4+ and CD8+ T cells. Since PBMC availability was limited, sequencing covered only the TCR beta chain, with no alpha chain pairing. Inferences about post-ART repertoire changes were limited because no data were available on ART adherence, viral resistance or therapy changes. Compared with controls, HIV repertoires had narrower CDR3 length ranges, and the network structure pointed to an antigen-experienced repertoire that shifted only slightly toward naive after ART.

The CDR3 spans 17 residues, from the cysteine through the phenylalanine. Here the CDR3 DNA is all that survives: 51 bases in frame from base 1. V loses 1 base of germline sequence and J loses 7 bases, and the interval between the two ends is 23 bases. CDR1 is given as LGHNA and CDR2 as YNFKEQ, both from the germline V gene. On this clone: The antigen it binds to is not known. The record has no base qualities; no much larger clone is one base away.

Participants were included only if at least one PBMC sample before ART initiation and at least two post-ART samples were available. Treatment was received in the United States of America by all participants with HIV. Before DNA extraction, cryopreserved samples of roughly 1-10 million PBMC were thawed and washed. At the time of the earliest PBMC sample, participants with HIV were aged between about 20 and 60 years. PBMC samples from each participant spanned 1-4 timepoints before ART initiation and 2-8 timepoints after ART initiation, with a median of 7 samples. For every participant, serial HIV viral load, CD4+ T-cell count, ART history and demographic data were obtained. Genomic DNA was extracted from unsorted PBMC with a Qiagen kit on a QIAcube, with processing performed in batches of 12 samples. The immunoSEQ hsTCRB v3.0 assay was used at survey level resolution to sequence the TRB variable region. TRB sequencing targeted a depth of about 40,000-55,000 T-cell genomes per sample. Pooled TRB libraries were sequenced on an Illumina MiSeq with a v3 150-cycle kit. The source study handled its data this way. Analysis of repertoires was carried out in R inside a reproducible Nextflow workflow spanning QC, data transformation and analysis. Custom analyses were implemented in LymphoSeq2, an R package for AIRR-Seq data exploration. Several samples yielding fewer than 5000 total TRB sequences were excluded, leaving approximately 200 analyzed HIV repertoires. Of the approximately 190 retained HIV repertoires, about 60 were collected before and roughly 130 after ART initiation. Repertoires were downsampled to 5000 TRB nucleotide sequences, and summary statistics were averaged over 100 downsampling iterations. Only TRB sequences with CDR3 regions of at least seven amino acids were retained for analysis. Two measures captured diversity: a Shannon entropy-derived clonality score and the Gini coefficient. In the repertoire networks, any two of the top 5000 CDR3 amino acid sequences were connected whenever the two sequences differed by an edit distance of one. Antigen specificity groups and MHC restriction were predicted for TRB CDR3 amino acid sequences with GLIPH2. Known CMV, EBV, HIV or tissue antigen associations were flagged by matching CDR3 amino acid sequences against VDJdb and McPAS-TCR. Pre-ART, post-ART and control groups were compared with Wilcoxon signed-rank tests and Holm-Bonferroni correction. What TCRdb holds here is the immuneACCESS table cut down to in-frame rearrangements. Part of the clones is not present; checked against another copy, under half of the missing clones reflect an unresolved V gene, and the others are unexplained. From that table come the V and J calls and clone size; the DNA was used to work out D and trimming. This sample has under 25,000 clones in its table, and 85% to 90% of those were observed once. 4.6% of the sample is taken by the ten largest.

This TCR derives from a man in his sixties with HIV. The sequencing here drew on unsorted PBMCs, taken 1.3 years after starting antiretroviral therapy. The chain couples TRBV4-2 to TRBJ2-7, and perhaps TRBD2 as D gene, on 5 matching bases. CDR3 reads: CASSQVVGLAGGEEQYF. At the DNA level, the sequence is TGTGCCAGCAGCCAAGTGGTTGGGCTAGCTGGAGGTGAGGAGCAGTACTTC.